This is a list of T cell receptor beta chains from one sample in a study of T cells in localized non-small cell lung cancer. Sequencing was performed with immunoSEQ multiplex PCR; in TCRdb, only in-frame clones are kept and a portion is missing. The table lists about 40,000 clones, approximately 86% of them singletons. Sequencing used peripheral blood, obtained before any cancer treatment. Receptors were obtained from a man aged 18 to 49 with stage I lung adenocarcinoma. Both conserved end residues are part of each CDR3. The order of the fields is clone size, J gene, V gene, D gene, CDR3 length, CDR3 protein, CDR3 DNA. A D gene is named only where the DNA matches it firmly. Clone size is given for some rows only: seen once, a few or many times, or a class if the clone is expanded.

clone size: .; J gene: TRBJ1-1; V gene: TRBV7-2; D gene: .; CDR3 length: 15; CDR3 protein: CASSLGGTVDTEAFF; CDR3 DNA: TGTGCCAGCAGCTTAGGAGGGACCGTGGACACTGAAGCTTTCTTT
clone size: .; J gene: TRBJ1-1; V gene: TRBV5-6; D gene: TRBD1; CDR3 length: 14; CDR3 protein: CASSTDRGWTEAFF; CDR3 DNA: TGTGCCAGCAGCACCGACAGGGGGTGGACTGAAGCTTTCTTT
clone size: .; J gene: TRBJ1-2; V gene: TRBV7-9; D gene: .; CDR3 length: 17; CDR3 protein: CASSYNPGRSSNYGYTF; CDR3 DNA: TGTGCCAGCAGCTACAACCCCGGACGTAGTAGTAACTATGGCTACACCTTC
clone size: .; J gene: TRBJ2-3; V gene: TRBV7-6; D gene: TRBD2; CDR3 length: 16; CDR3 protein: CASSPGTSTSTDTQYF; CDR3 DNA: TGTGCCAGCAGCCCCGGGACTAGCACTAGCACAGATACGCAGTATTTT
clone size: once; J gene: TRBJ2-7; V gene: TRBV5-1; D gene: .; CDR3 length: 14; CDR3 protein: CASSPEGVGREQYF; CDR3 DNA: TGCGCCAGCAGCCCGGAAGGGGTTGGACGCGAGCAGTACTTC
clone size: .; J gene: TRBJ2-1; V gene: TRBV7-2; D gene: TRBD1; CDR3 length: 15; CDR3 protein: CASSLDRSSYNEQFF; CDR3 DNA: TGTGCCAGCAGCCTGGACAGGAGCTCCTACAATGAGCAGTTCTTC
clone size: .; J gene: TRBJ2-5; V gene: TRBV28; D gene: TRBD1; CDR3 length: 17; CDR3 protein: CASSSRARDRGRETQYF; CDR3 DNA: TGTGCCAGCAGTTCGAGAGCCCGGGACAGGGGGCGAGAGACCCAGTACTTC
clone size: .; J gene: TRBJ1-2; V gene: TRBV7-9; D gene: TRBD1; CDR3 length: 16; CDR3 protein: CASSLAPDRGPYGYTF; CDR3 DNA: TGTGCCAGCAGCTTAGCTCCGGACAGGGGACCTTATGGCTACACCTTC
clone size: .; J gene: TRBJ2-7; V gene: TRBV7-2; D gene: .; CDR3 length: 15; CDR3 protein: CASKLRESPTYEQYF; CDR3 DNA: TGTGCCAGCAAACTAAGGGAATCCCCAACCTACGAGCAGTACTTC
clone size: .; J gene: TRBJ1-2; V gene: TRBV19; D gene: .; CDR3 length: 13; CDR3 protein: CASSNDRLYGYTF; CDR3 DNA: TGTGCCAGTAGTAACGACAGGCTATATGGCTACACCTTC
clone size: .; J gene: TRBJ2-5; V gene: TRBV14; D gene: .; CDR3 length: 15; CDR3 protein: CASSQDVGGRETQYF; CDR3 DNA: TGTGCCAGCAGCCAAGACGTTGGGGGGCGAGAGACCCAGTACTTC
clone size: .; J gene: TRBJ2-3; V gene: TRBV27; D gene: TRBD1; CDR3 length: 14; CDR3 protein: CASSPGQTTDTQYF; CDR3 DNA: TGTGCCAGCAGTCCGGGACAGACCACAGATACGCAGTATTTT
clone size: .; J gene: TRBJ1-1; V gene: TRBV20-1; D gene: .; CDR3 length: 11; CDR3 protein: CSASSWTEAFF; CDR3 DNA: TGCAGTGCTAGCAGCTGGACTGAAGCTTTCTTT
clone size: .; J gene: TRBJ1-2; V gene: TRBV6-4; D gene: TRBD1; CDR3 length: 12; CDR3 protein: CASSAGQGSYTF; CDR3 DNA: TGTGCCAGCAGCGCGGGACAGGGCAGCTACACCTTC
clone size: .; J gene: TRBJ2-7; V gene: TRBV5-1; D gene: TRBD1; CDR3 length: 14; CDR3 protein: CASGTSDRASEQYF; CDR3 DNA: TGCGCCAGCGGGACTTCGGACAGGGCCTCCGAGCAGTACTTC
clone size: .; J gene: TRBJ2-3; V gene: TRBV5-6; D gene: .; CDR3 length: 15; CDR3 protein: CASVSGGAFTDTQYF; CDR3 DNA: TGTGCCAGCGTTTCGGGCGGGGCGTTCACAGATACGCAGTATTTT
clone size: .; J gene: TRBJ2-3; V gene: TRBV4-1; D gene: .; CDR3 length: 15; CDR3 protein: CASSQIRAYADTQYF; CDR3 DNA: TGCGCCAGCAGCCAAATTAGGGCTTATGCAGATACGCAGTATTTT
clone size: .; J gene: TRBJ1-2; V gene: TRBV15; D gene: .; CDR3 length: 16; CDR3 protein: CATSSLNLVFGGGYTF; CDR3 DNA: TGTGCCACCAGCAGTCTGAACCTGGTCTTCGGGGGTGGCTACACCTTC
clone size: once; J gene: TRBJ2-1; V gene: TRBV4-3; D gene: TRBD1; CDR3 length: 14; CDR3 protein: CASSRTGEGNEQFF; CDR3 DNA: TGCGCCAGCAGCCGGACAGGGGAGGGCAATGAGCAGTTCTTC
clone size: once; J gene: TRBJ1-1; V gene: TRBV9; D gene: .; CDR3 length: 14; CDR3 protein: CASSVGPMNTEAFF; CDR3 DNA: TGTGCCAGCAGCGTAGGGCCCATGAACACTGAAGCTTTCTTT
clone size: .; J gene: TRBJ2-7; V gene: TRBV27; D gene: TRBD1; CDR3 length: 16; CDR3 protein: CASSLKAPYDRGEQYF; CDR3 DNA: TGTGCCAGCAGTTTAAAGGCTCCTTATGACAGGGGCGAGCAGTACTTC
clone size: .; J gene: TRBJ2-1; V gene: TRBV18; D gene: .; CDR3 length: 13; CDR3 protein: CASSAAEYNEQFF; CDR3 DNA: TGTGCCAGCTCAGCAGCTGAATACAATGAGCAGTTCTTC
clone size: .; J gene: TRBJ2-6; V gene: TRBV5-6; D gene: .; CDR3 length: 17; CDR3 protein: CASSLDWTASGANVLTF; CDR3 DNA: TGTGCCAGCAGCTTGGATTGGACCGCCTCTGGGGCCAACGTCCTGACTTTC
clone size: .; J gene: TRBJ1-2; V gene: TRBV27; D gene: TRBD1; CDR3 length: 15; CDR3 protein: CASSFRGLSRGGYTF; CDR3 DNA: TGTGCCAGCAGTTTCAGGGGGTTGTCTCGTGGTGGCTACACCTTC
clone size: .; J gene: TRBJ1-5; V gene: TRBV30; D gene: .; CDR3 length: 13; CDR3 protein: CAWKDAAHQPQHF; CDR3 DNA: TGTGCCTGGAAGGACGCGGCTCATCAGCCCCAGCATTTT
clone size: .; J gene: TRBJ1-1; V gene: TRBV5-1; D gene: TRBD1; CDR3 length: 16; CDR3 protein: CASSLETGRWNTEAFF; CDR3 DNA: TGCGCCAGCAGCTTGGAGACAGGGCGATGGAACACTGAAGCTTTCTTT
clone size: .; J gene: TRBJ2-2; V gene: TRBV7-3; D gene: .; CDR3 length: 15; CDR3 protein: CASSLDGRDTGELFF; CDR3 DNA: TGTGCCAGCAGCTTAGACGGTCGGGACACCGGGGAGCTGTTTTTT
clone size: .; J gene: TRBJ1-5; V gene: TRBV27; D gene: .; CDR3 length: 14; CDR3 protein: CASNIRGGNQPQHF; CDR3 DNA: TGTGCCAGCAATATAAGGGGGGGCAATCAGCCCCAGCATTTT
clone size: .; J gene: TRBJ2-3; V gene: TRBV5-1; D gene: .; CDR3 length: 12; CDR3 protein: CASSSLTDTQYF; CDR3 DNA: TGCGCCAGCAGCTCCCTCACAGATACGCAGTATTTT
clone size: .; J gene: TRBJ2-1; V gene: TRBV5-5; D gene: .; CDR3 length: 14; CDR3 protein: CASSLWDLNNEQFF; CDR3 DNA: TGTGCCAGCAGCTTGTGGGACCTAAACAATGAGCAGTTCTTC
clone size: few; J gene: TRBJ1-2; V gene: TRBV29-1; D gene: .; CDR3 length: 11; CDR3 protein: CSAGGAIGYTF; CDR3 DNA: TGCAGCGCCGGAGGAGCCATTGGCTACACCTTC
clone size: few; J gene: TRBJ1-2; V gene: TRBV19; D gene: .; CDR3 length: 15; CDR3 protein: CASSIGVGDGYGYTF; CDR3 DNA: TGTGCCAGTAGTATAGGAGTTGGAGACGGGTATGGCTACACCTTC
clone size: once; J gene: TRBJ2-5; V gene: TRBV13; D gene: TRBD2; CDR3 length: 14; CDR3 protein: CASSRGGGQETQYF; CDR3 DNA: TGTGCCAGCAGCCGCGGGGGGGGACAAGAGACCCAGTACTTC
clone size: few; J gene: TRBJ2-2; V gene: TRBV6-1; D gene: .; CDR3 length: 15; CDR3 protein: CASSINPGDTGELFF; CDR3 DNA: TGTGCCAGCAGTATCAACCCGGGGGACACCGGGGAGCTGTTTTTT
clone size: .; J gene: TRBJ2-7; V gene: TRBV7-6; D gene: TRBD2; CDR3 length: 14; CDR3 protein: CASSLGGGGYEQYF; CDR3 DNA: TGTGCCAGCAGCTTAGGCGGGGGGGGCTACGAGCAGTACTTC
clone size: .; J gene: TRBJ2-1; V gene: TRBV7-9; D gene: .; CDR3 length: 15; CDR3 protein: CASSPRAGVGDEQFF; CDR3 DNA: TGTGCCAGCAGCCCACGGGCAGGCGTGGGGGATGAGCAGTTCTTC
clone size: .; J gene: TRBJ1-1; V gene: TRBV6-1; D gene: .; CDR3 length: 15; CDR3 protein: CASCHLDARNTEAFF; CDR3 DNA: TGTGCCAGCTGCCATTTGGACGCCCGAAACACTGAAGCTTTCTTT
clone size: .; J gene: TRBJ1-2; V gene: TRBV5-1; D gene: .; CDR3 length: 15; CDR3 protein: CASSLGLFQGHGYTF; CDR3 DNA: TGCGCCAGCAGCTTGGGCCTGTTCCAGGGACACGGCTACACCTTC
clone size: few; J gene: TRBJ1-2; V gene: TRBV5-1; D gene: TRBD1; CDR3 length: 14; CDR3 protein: CASSPPGQSYGYTF; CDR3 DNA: TGCGCCAGCAGTCCCCCGGGACAGAGTTATGGCTACACCTTC
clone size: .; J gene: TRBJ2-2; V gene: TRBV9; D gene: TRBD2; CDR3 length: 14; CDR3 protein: CASKWGRDTGELFF; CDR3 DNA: TGTGCCAGCAAGTGGGGGAGGGACACCGGGGAGCTGTTTTTT
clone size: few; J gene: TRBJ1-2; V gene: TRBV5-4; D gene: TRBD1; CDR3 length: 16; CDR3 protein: CASSSPTGGNGDGYTF; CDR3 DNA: TGTGCCAGCAGCTCCCCGACAGGGGGGAACGGTGATGGCTACACCTTC
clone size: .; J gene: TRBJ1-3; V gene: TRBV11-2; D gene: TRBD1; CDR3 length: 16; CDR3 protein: CASSSIRDRGTDTIYF; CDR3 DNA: TGTGCCAGCAGCTCTATTAGGGACAGGGGGACGGACACCATATATTTT
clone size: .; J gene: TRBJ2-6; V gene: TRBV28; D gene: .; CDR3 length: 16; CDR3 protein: CASSSTASSGANVLTF; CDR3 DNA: TGTGCCAGCAGTTCGACAGCCAGCTCTGGGGCCAACGTCCTGACTTTC
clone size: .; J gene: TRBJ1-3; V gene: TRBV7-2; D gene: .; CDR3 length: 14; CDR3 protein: CASSLVGLGNTIYF; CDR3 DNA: TGTGCCAGCAGCTTAGTCGGACTAGGAAACACCATATATTTT
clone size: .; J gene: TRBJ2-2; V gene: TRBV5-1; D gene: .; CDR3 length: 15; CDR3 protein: CASSLVPGAVGELFF; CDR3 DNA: TGCGCCAGCAGCTTGGTACCGGGGGCTGTCGGGGAGCTGTTTTTT
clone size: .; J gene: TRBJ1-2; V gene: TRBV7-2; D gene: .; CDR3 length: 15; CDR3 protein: CASSPTRGQNYGYTF; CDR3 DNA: TGTGCCAGCAGCCCGACCCGCGGCCAGAACTATGGCTACACCTTC
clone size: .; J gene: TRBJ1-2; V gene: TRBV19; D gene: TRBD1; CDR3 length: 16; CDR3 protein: CASTNRDGTGHYGYTF; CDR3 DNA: TGTGCCAGTACCAATCGAGACGGGACAGGACACTATGGCTACACCTTC